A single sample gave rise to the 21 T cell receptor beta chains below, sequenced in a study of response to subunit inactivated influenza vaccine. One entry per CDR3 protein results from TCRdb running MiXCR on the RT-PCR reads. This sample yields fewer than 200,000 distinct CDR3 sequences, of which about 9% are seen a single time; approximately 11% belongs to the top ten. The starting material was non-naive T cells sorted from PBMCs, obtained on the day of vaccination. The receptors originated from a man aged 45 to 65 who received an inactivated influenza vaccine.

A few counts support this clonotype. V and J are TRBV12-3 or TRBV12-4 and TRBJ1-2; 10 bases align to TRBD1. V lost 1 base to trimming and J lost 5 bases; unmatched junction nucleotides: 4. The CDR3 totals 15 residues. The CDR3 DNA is TGTGCCAGCAGTTTAGGGACAGGGGGGCCGTATGGCTACACCTTC. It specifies CASSLGTGGPYGYTF.

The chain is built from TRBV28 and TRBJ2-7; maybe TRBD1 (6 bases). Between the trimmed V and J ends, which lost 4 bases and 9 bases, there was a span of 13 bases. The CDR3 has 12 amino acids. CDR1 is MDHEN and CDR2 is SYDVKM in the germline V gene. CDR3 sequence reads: CASSSYRAGQYF. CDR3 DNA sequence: TGTGCCAGCAGTTCGTACAGGGCTGGGCAGTACTTC.

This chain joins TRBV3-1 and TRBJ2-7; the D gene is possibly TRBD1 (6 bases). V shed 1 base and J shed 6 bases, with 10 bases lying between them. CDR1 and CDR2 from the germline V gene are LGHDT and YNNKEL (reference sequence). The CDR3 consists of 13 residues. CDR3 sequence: CASSQAGVREQYF. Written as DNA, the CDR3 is TGTGCCAGCAGCCAAGCAGGGGTTCGCGAGCAGTACTTC.

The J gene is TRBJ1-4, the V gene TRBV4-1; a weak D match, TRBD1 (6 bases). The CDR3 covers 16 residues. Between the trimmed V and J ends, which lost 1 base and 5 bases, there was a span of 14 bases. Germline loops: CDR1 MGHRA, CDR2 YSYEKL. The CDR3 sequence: CASSQGWTVLNEKLFF. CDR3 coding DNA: TGCGCCAGCAGCCAAGGCTGGACAGTACTAAATGAAAAACTGTTTTTT.

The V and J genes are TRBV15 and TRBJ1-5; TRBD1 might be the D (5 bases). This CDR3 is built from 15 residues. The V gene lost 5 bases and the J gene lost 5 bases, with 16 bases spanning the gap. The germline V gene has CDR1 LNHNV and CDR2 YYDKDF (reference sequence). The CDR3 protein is CATSPAGGSHQPQHF. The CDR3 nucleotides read TGTGCCACCAGCCCTGCGGGGGGGAGTCATCAGCCCCAGCATTTT.

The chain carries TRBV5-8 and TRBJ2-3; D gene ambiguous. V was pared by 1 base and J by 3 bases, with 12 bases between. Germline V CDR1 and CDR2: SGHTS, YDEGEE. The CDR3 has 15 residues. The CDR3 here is CASSLYSLMTDTQYF. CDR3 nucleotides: TGTGCCAGCAGCTTGTATTCCCTTATGACAGATACGCAGTATTTT.

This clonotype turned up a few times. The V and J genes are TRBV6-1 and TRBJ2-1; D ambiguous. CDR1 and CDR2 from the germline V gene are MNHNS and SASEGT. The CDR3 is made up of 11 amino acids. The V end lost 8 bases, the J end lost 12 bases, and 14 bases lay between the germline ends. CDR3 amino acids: CASEESLGQFF. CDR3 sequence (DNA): TGTGCCAGCGAGGAATCCCTAGGGCAGTTCTTC.

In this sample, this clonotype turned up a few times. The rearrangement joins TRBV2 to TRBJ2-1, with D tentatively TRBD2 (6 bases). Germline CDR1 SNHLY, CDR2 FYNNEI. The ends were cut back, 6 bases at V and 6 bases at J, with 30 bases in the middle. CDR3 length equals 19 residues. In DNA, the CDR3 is TGTGCCAGCAGGGGTCTTAGCTCCGGGGACTCCTTGGGGGGCAATGAGCAGTTCTTC. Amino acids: CASRGLSSGDSLGGNEQFF.

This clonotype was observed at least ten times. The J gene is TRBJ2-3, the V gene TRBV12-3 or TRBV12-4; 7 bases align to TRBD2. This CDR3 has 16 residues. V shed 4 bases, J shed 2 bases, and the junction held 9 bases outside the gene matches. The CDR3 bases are TGTGCCAGCAGTTCGGGGTGGGAGCGGGACACAGATACGCAGTATTTT. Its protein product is CASSSGWERDTDTQYF.

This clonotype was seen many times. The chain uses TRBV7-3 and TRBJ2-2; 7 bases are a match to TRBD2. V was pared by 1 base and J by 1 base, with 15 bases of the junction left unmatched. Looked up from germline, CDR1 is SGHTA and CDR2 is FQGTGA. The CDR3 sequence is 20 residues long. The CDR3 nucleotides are TGTGCCAGCAGCTTAAAACCCCGGTCCCTCCTAGCGGAGAACACCGGGGAGCTGTTTTTT. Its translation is CASSLKPRSLLAENTGELFF.

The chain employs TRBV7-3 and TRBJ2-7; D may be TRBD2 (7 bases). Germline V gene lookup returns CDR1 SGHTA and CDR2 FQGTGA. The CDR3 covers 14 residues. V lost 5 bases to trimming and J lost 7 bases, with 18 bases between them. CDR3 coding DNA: TGTGCCAGCAGCCAGGAAGGGGGGGATGTGGAGCAGTACTTC. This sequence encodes CASSQEGGDVEQYF. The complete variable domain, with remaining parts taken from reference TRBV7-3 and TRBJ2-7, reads GAGVSQTPSNKVTEKGKYVELRCDPISGHTALYWYRQSLGQGPEFLIYFQGTGAADDSGLPNDRFFAVRPEGSVSTLKIQRTERGDSAVYLCASSQEGGDVEQYFGPGTRLTVT.

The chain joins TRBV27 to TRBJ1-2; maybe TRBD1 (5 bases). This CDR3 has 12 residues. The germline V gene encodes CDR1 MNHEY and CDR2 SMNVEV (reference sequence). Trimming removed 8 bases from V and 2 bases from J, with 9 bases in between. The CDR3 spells CASATGNYGYTF. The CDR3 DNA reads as TGTGCCAGCGCTACAGGAAACTATGGCTACACCTTC.

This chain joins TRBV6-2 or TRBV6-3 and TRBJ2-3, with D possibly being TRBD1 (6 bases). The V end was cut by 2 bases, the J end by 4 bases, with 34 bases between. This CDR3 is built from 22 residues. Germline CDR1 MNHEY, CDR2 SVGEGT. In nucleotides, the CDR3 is TGTGCCAGCAGTTACGAAGGGGTGACAGGAGGACACACTCACACTTTGGCAGATACGCAGTATTTT. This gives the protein CASSYEGVTGGHTHTLADTQYF.

The CDR3 sequence is CASSLVGAWENNSPLHF. CDR3 nucleotide sequence: TGTGCCAGCAGTTTGGTTGGCGCCTGGGAAAATAATTCACCCCTCCACTTT. The chain recombines TRBV28 with TRBJ1-6; D call uncertain. The germline V gene has CDR1 MDHEN and CDR2 SYDVKM. The CDR3 runs 17 residues. V was clipped by 3 bases and J by 5 bases, with 17 bases between them. The full variable domain, completed using reference TRBV28 and TRBJ1-6, is DVKVTQSSRYLVKRTGEKVFLECVQDMDHENMFWYRQDPGLGLRLIYFSYDVKMKEKGDIPEGYSVSREKKERFSLILESASTNQTSMYLCASSLVGAWENNSPLHFGNGTRLTVT.

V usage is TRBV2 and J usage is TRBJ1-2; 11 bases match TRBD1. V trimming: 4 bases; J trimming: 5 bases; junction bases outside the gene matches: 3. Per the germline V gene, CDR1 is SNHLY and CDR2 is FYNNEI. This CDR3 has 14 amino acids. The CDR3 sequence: CASSAGTGGYGYTF. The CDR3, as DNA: TGTGCCAGCAGTGCCGGGACAGGGGGTTATGGCTACACCTTC.

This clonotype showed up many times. In DNA, the CDR3 is TGCGCCAGCAGCTTCCAGGTGAACACTGAAGCTTTCTTT. Translating gives CASSFQVNTEAFF. The V gene is TRBV5-1, the J gene TRBJ1-1; D is uncertain. Germline CDR1 is SGHRS and CDR2 is YFSETQ. The germline V and J ends were trimmed by 2 bases and 0 bases, with 5 bases remaining between them. The CDR3 is 13 residues long.

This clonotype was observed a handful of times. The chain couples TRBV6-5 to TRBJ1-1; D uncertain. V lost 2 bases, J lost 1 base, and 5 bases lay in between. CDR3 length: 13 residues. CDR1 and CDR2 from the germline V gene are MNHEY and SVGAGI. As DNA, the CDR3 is TGTGCCAGCAGTTACAGAACGAACACTGAAGCTTTCTTT. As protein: CASSYRTNTEAFF.

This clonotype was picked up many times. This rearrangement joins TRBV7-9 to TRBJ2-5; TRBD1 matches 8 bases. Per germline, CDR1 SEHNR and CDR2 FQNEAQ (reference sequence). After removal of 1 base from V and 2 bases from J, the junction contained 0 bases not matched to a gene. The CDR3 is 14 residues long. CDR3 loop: CASSLGQGQETQYF. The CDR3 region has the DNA TGTGCCAGCAGCTTAGGACAGGGGCAAGAGACCCAGTACTTC.

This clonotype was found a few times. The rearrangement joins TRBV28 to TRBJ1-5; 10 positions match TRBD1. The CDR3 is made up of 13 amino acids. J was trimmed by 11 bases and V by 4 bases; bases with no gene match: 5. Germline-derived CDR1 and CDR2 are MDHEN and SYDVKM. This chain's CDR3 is CASSSAGTGAQHF. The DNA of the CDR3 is TGTGCCAGCAGTTCGGCCGGGACAGGGGCCCAGCATTTT.

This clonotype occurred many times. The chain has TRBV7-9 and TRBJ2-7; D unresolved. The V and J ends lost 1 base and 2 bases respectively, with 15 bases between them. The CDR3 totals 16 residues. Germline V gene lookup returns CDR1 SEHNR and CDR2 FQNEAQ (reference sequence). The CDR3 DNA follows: TGTGCCAGCAGCTTAGGTGGAAGTCGAAGCCCCTACGAGCAGTACTTC. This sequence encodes CASSLGGSRSPYEQYF.

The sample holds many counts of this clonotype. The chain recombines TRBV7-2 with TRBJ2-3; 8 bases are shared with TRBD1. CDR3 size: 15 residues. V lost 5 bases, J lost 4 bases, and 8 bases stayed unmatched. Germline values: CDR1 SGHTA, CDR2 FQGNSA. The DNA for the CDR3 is TGTGCCAGCAGCGGCGGCAGGGGGCGCCCAGATACGCAGTATTTT. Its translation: CASSGGRGRPDTQYF. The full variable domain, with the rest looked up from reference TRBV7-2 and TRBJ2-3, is GAGVSQSPSNKVTEKGKDVELRCDPISGHTALYWYRQSLGQGLEFLIYFQGNSAPDKSGLPSDRFSAERTGGSVSTLTIQRTQQEDSAVYLCASSGGRGRPDTQYFGPGTRLTVL.